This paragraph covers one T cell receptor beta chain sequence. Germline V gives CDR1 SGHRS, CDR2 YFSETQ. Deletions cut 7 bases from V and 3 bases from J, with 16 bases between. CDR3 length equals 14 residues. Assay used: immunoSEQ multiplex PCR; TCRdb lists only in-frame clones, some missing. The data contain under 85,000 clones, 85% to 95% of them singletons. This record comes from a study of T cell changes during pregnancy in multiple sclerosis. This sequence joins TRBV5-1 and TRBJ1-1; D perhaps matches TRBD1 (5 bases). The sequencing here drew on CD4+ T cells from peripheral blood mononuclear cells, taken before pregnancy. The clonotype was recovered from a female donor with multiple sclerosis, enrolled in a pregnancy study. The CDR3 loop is CASSLEGMDTEAFF. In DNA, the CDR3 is TGCGCCAGCTCCTTGGAGGGGATGGACACTGAAGCTTTCTTT.